The rows below give T cell receptor beta chains drawn from one sample of a study of blood T cell repertoires in COVID-19. Method: immunoSEQ multiplex PCR; TCRdb's copy keeps in-frame clones and lacks some. The profile shows around 270,000 clones, more than 85% of them singletons. The material sequenced was peripheral blood. These receptors were obtained from a man aged 40-49 years with acute or convalescent COVID-19. The conserved cysteine and the conserved F or W are not part of the CDR3 here. Each record gives: V gene, J gene, CDR3 protein.

V gene: TRBV15; J gene: TRBJ2-2; CDR3 protein: ATSRGHTSNTGELF
V gene: TRBV9; J gene: TRBJ1-1; CDR3 protein: ASSPRTGMNTEAF
V gene: TRBV7-9; J gene: TRBJ2-3; CDR3 protein: ASSLGGEGDTQY
V gene: TRBV5-1; J gene: TRBJ2-7; CDR3 protein: ASSLQAELPLEQY
V gene: TRBV6-2/TRBV6-3; J gene: TRBJ2-7; CDR3 protein: ASSYSSSTDEQY
V gene: TRBV2; J gene: TRBJ2-7; CDR3 protein: ASRVKLTLPYEQY
V gene: TRBV30; J gene: TRBJ1-1; CDR3 protein: AWSPTGWNTEAF
V gene: TRBV5-4; J gene: TRBJ2-2; CDR3 protein: ASSWDRGVGELF
V gene: TRBV5-1; J gene: TRBJ1-1; CDR3 protein: ASSFQGKNTEAF
V gene: TRBV11-3; J gene: TRBJ2-1; CDR3 protein: ASSLLLGNEQF
V gene: TRBV2; J gene: TRBJ1-3; CDR3 protein: ASSGTGGAGVSGNTIY
V gene: TRBV20-1; J gene: TRBJ1-2; CDR3 protein: SAGQANRYT
V gene: TRBV10-1; J gene: TRBJ1-1; CDR3 protein: ASSFTTETEAF
V gene: TRBV15; J gene: TRBJ1-1; CDR3 protein: ATSLHQNTEAF
V gene: TRBV19; J gene: TRBJ2-6; CDR3 protein: ASSPGTGSGANVLT
V gene: TRBV10-2; J gene: TRBJ2-1; CDR3 protein: ASSHGVYNEQF
V gene: TRBV7-9; J gene: TRBJ2-7; CDR3 protein: ASSRGTVLYEQY
V gene: TRBV19; J gene: TRBJ1-5; CDR3 protein: ASSANPGQGAQPQH
V gene: TRBV30; J gene: TRBJ2-1; CDR3 protein: AWSRGRTMNEQF
V gene: TRBV27; J gene: TRBJ2-7; CDR3 protein: ASSQTHFRGITYEQY
V gene: TRBV6-5; J gene: TRBJ1-1; CDR3 protein: ASSPLTGNTEAF
V gene: TRBV2; J gene: TRBJ1-6; CDR3 protein: ASWGGQSPLH
V gene: TRBV7-9; J gene: TRBJ1-2; CDR3 protein: ASSFSGTGDYGYT
V gene: TRBV9; J gene: TRBJ2-2; CDR3 protein: ASSVERTTGELF
V gene: TRBV11-1; J gene: TRBJ2-7; CDR3 protein: ASSPVLADYEQY
V gene: TRBV5-6; J gene: TRBJ1-6; CDR3 protein: ASSLRWTGRSPLH
V gene: TRBV14; J gene: TRBJ2-3; CDR3 protein: ASSQWSLAGASTDTQY
V gene: TRBV9; J gene: TRBJ1-1; CDR3 protein: ASSAGTRNTEAF
V gene: TRBV5-5; J gene: TRBJ1-4; CDR3 protein: ASSLDGTGVLKNEKLF
V gene: TRBV30; J gene: TRBJ1-4; CDR3 protein: AWSVAWPNEKLF
V gene: TRBV24-1; J gene: TRBJ2-1; CDR3 protein: ATSDFNGRYNEQF
V gene: TRBV5-4; J gene: TRBJ2-3; CDR3 protein: ASSKAGVITDTQY
V gene: TRBV5-6; J gene: TRBJ1-2; CDR3 protein: ASSLGAGFYGYT
V gene: TRBV2; J gene: TRBJ1-5; CDR3 protein: ASSEAHTGWQPQH
V gene: TRBV5-6; J gene: TRBJ2-7; CDR3 protein: ASSRPLTLPYEQY
V gene: TRBV6-1; J gene: TRBJ2-7; CDR3 protein: ASSELPDSLYEQY
V gene: TRBV5-6; J gene: TRBJ2-7; CDR3 protein: ASSLQGAGYEQY
V gene: TRBV6-1; J gene: TRBJ2-7; CDR3 protein: ASSELRGLD
V gene: TRBV7-8; J gene: TRBJ1-6; CDR3 protein: ASSLTTRGLDSPLH
V gene: TRBV30; J gene: TRBJ1-1; CDR3 protein: AWSARGESTEAF
V gene: TRBV6-5; J gene: TRBJ2-5; CDR3 protein: ASSYSRAPQETQY
V gene: TRBV11-2; J gene: TRBJ2-1; CDR3 protein: ASSSLKGTFPNNEQF